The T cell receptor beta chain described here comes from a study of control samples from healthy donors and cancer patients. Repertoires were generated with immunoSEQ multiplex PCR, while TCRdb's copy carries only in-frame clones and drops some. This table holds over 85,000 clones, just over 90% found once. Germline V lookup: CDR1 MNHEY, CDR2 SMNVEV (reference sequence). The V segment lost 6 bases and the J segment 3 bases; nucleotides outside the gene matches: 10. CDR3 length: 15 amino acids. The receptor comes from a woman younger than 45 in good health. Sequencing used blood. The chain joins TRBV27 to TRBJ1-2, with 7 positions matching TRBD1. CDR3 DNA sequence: TGTGCCAGCAGACCAACCAGGGGGATAGACTATGGCTACACCTTC. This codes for CASRPTRGIDYGYTF.